This TCR beta chain is drawn from a study of spatial heterogeneity in lung cancer (dated by TCRdb to 2018 to 2020). With respect to the entire study: Beta-chain transcripts were consistently detected in greater numbers than alpha-chain transcripts, which likely reflected higher beta-chain transcript abundance. In the raw uncorrected reads, each unique combination of TCR and UMI appeared more than ten times on average. In non-small cell lung cancer, the study made a quantitative comparison of TCR alpha and beta repertoires among multiple tumor regions, matched nontumor lung and blood. The study linked features of the TCR repertoire to counts of nonsynonymous mutations, which were determined by whole-exome sequencing of tumor tissue. At surgery, both alpha and beta chains were TCR-sequenced in under 250 tumor regions, fewer than 85 matched nontumor lung samples and some 56 PBMC samples. Findings and caveats that apply to the study as a whole: Ubiquitous expanded tumor TCRs were found in blood more often at tumor resection than at routine follow-up. Confirming at a functional level the hypothesis that regional TCRs recognize regional mutations was considered to require additional single-cell paired TCR alpha and beta sequencing.

Libraries came from 5' RACE. The instrument given in TCRdb is NextSeq 500. To allow correction of PCR and sequencing errors, the TCR library protocol tagged every TCR cDNA molecule with a unique molecular identifier. From the authors' description of their analysis: TCR identification, UMI-based error correction and CDR3 extraction were all carried out with Decombinator tools. Expanded TCRs were defined as those above a frequency of 2 per 1,000, corresponding to the top 1% of the tumor frequency distribution. Renyi diversity was computed with the R vegan package after each repertoire had been subsampled 100 times to 5,000 TCRs. CDR3 similarity networks were built from amino acid triplet string-kernel similarity, connecting CDR3s with pairwise similarity above 0.82. TCRdb passed the public sequencing reads through fastp at Q25 and MiXCR, retaining productive beta sequences. Rows matching on CDR3 protein sequence are summarized as one entry with the most common DNA and genes. None of the V and J calls come from the authors' own analysis; TCRdb made them. This sample gives 50,000 to 75,000 distinct CDR3 sequences in total; around 6% of them show up just once. About 15% of the sample comes from the top ten.

Trimming accounts for 6 bases at V and 7 bases at J, while the number of junction bases matched to no gene is 2. From the cysteine through the phenylalanine, the CDR3 covers 13 amino acids. Just CDR3 DNA is preserved here, 39 bases in frame from base 1. Based on the germline V gene (reference sequence), the CDR1 and CDR2 sequences are LGHDT and YNNKEL. The intended sense of this specimen's time point label: sample taken at primary tumor resection. Samples were obtained from approximately 70 patients with early-stage, untreated non-small cell lung cancer from the lung TRACERx cohort. For TCR sequencing, whole RNA was extracted from tumor and nontumor lung tissue, or from cryopreserved PBMC samples, and no cell sorting was done. Only patients for whom sufficient RNA was available from at least two tumor regions were selected for TCR sequencing. This clonotype was recorded at least ten times. Its antigen remains undetermined. No much larger clone is present one base from it, and per-base qualities are unavailable.

The sample here was PBMCs, taken at surgery. This TCR derives from a female donor with early-stage non-small cell lung cancer. This sequence uses TRBV3-1 and TRBJ2-1, with TRBD2 identical over 11 junction bases. The CDR3 sequence is CASRLAGENEQFF. The sequenced DNA: TGTGCCAGCAGACTAGCGGGAGAGAATGAGCAGTTCTTC.